This T cell receptor beta chain appears in the sequencing data of a study of cytomegalovirus exposure and HLA in healthy donors. TCRdb's copy holds only in-frame clones and misses some; the assay was immunoSEQ multiplex PCR. The sample has around 230,000 clones, around 88% seen once. This CDR3 contains 14 residues. In germline, CDR1 is SGHTA, CDR2 FQGNSA. The germline V and J ends were trimmed by 1 base and 3 bases, with 7 bases remaining between them. The sequencing input was PBMCs. The TCR sequence derives from a woman between 25 and 40 years old in good health and CMV-seropositive. The chain uses TRBV7-2 and TRBJ2-1, with D tentatively TRBD1 (6 bases). CDR3 amino acids: CASSLEDSYNEQFF. CDR3 DNA: TGTGCCAGCAGCTTAGAGGACAGCTACAATGAGCAGTTCTTC.